Below, 18 T cell receptor beta chains from the same sample are listed, as sequenced in a study of cytomegalovirus exposure and HLA in healthy donors. This PCR relied on a set of 60 Vbeta primers and 13 Jbeta primers. The data were produced by immunoSEQ multiplex PCR, yet TCRdb's version contains in-frame clones alone and is incomplete. The sample comprises about 160,000 clones, 78% of which are singletons, and around 7% rests with the top ten. Source material: PBMCs. All receptors come from a woman between 40 and 50 years old in good health and CMV-seropositive.

The rearrangement uses TRBV7-6 and TRBJ1-1; unclear D gene. This CDR3 is 14 amino acids long. CDR1 is SGHVS, CDR2 FNYEAQ, per germline. V lost 2 bases and J lost 3, with 10 bases in between. Here the CDR3 reads CASSLRSGDTEAFF. CDR3 DNA: TGTGCCAGCAGCTTAAGAAGCGGGGACACTGAAGCTTTCTTT.

This chain joins TRBV4-3 and TRBJ2-1; possibly TRBD1 for D (6 bases). The germline V gene has CDR1 LGHNA and CDR2 YSLEER. V lost 1 base and J 6 bases, leaving 28 bases between the germline ends. The CDR3 is 20 amino acids. The CDR3 DNA sequence: TGCGCCAGCAGCCAAGGACCGGCAACAGGGAAAAACATTATTGGCAATGAGCAGTTCTTC. Protein product: CASSQGPATGKNIIGNEQFF.

This chain links TRBV28 with TRBJ1-4; 7 nucleotides agree with TRBD1. CDR1 is MDHEN, CDR2 SYDVKM, per germline. Trimming removed 6 bases from V and 5 bases from J; junction bases left unmatched: 6. The CDR3 runs to 14 residues. CDR3 sequence reads: CASSTPGGNEKLFF. The CDR3 nucleotides read TGTGCCAGCAGCACCCCAGGGGGGAATGAAAAACTGTTTTTT.

The chain has TRBV28 and TRBJ1-2; 12 positions agree with TRBD1. The CDR3 has 16 amino acids. Germline V gene lookup returns CDR1 MDHEN and CDR2 SYDVKM. J was trimmed by 6 bases and V by 3 bases; bases with no gene match: 8. This CDR3 is CASSLGWGQGADGYTF. In nucleotides, the CDR3 is TGTGCCAGCAGTTTGGGGTGGGGACAGGGGGCTGATGGCTACACCTTC.

The rearrangement joins TRBV15 to TRBJ2-5; no clear D. V dropped 0 bases and J dropped 11 bases, with 10 bases sitting between them. CDR1 and CDR2 (germline): LNHNV, YYDKDF (reference sequence). The CDR3 has 12 residues. CDR3 nucleotide sequence: TGTGCCACCAGCAGAGATCGATCGGAGCAGTACTTC. Translating it yields CATSRDRSEQYF.

This clone was seen only once. The junction departs from the called germline gene at one end, perhaps through a read error. J is TRBJ1-2 and V is TRBV7-2, with D possibly matching TRBD1 (5 bases). CDR1 SGHTA and CDR2 FQGNSA come from the germline V gene. This CDR3 is 13 amino acids long. The CDR3 DNA is TGTGCCAGCAGAAAGGCGGGGACGGATGGCAACACCTTC. Translating it yields CASRKAGTDGNTF.

This clone has just one count. This chain links TRBV28 with TRBJ1-6; possibly TRBD1 for D (6 bases). Germline CDR1 is MDHEN and CDR2 is SYDVKM. This CDR3 has 17 amino acids. The ends were cut back, 6 bases at V and 1 base at J, with 16 bases in the middle. CDR3 DNA: TGTGCCAGCAGCCCTACAGGGTGGCAGTCCTATAATTCACCCCTCCACTTT. Translated, it gives CASSPTGWQSYNSPLHF.

This clone was seen just once. The DNA for the CDR3 is TGTGCCAGCAGCCTAATCGGCGGGGGTGGTTCAGCTTTCTTT. Its translation is CASSLIGGGGSAFF. The rearrangement uses TRBV5-6 and TRBJ1-1, with a weak D call TRBD1 (5 bases). CDR1 SGHDT and CDR2 YYEEEE come from the germline V gene. V shed 4 bases and J shed 10 bases, with 20 bases lying between them. The CDR3 length is 14 residues.

The table lists this clone with a few counts. The chain is built from TRBV2 and TRBJ1-6; no definite D call. CDR3 size: 14 residues. The germline CDR1 and CDR2 sequences are SNHLY and FYNNEI. V lost 6 bases to trimming and J lost 0 bases, with 6 bases between them. CDR3 sequence reads: CASRQDSYNSPLHF. The CDR3 coding sequence is TGTGCCAGCAGACAAGACTCCTATAATTCACCCCTCCACTTT. The variable domain in full, with the rest retrieved from reference TRBV2 and TRBJ1-6, is EPEVTQTPSHQVTQMGQEVILRCVPISNHLYFYWYRQILGQKVEFLVSFYNNEISEKSEIFDDQFSVERPDGSNFTLKIRSTKLEDSAMYFCASRQDSYNSPLHFGNGTRLTVT.

This sequence joins TRBV12-5 and TRBJ1-3, with 9 bases matching TRBD1. V was clipped by 6 bases and J by 3 bases; unmatched bases: 6. This CDR3 has 15 residues. Germline loops: CDR1 LGHNT, CDR2 FRNRAP. CDR3 amino acids: CASGSGQGYGNTIYF. The CDR3 bases are TGTGCTAGTGGATCGGGACAGGGATATGGAAACACCATATATTTT. The full variable domain, in which reference TRBV12-5 and TRBJ1-3 provide the parts outside the CDR3, is DARVTQTPRHKVTEMGQEVTMRCQPILGHNTVFWYRQTMMQGLELLAYFRNRAPLDDSGMPKDRFSAEMPDATLATLKIQPSEPRDSAVYFCASGSGQGYGNTIYFGEGSWLTVV.

This rearrangement joins TRBV5-4 to TRBJ2-6; maybe TRBD2 (5 bases). This CDR3 has 18 amino acids. The V gene's germline CDR1 is SGHNT and CDR2 YYREEE (reference sequence). V shed 5 bases and J shed 0 bases, with 18 bases lying between them. CDR3 nucleotide sequence: TGTGCCAGCAGTAATGCGGGTCCTACGCCCTCTGGGGCCAACGTCCTGACTTTC. Its protein product is CASSNAGPTPSGANVLTF.

This clone was detected once. The chain uses TRBV11-2 and TRBJ2-5; a weak D match, TRBD2 (5 bases). Trimming shortened V by 7 bases and J by 7 bases, and 13 bases separated the two germline ends. The CDR3 length is 12 residues. CDR1 SGHAT and CDR2 FQNNGV come from the germline V gene. CDR3 in DNA: TGTGCCAGCAACGATGGTGAGGGGACCCAGTACTTC. The encoded protein is CASNDGEGTQYF.

This chain joins TRBV28 and TRBJ1-5; tentatively, D is TRBD1 (6 bases). The CDR3 loop spans 17 amino acids. The germline V gene encodes CDR1 MDHEN and CDR2 SYDVKM. V was pared by 6 bases and J by 5 bases, with 23 bases between. This CDR3 reads CASSPPGQPLGDQPQHF. Here the CDR3 DNA reads TGTGCCAGCAGCCCCCCAGGACAGCCACTGGGAGATCAGCCCCAGCATTTT.

This clone was counted only a few times. This chain's CDR3 is CASRRYEQYF. In DNA form, the CDR3 reads TGTGCCAGCAGGCGCTACGAGCAGTACTTC. The chain carries TRBV2 and TRBJ2-7; no clear D gene. V lost 6 bases to trimming and J lost 3 bases, with 3 bases between them. The CDR3 runs to 10 residues. Germline loops: CDR1 SNHLY, CDR2 FYNNEI.

The genes are TRBV6-1 and TRBJ2-7; the D is unclear. Germline assignment: CDR1 MNHNS and CDR2 SASEGT. This CDR3 comprises 10 residues. V lost 4 bases to trimming and J lost 6 bases, with 4 bases between them. In DNA, the CDR3 is TGTGCCAGCAGTGCGGGCGAGCAGTACTTC. It specifies CASSAGEQYF.

The chain carries TRBV27 and TRBJ2-3; D not certain. The CDR3 extends over 13 amino acids. Germline assignment: CDR1 MNHEY and CDR2 SMNVEV (reference sequence). The V gene lost 7 bases and the J gene lost 0 bases, with 8 bases spanning the gap. CDR3 coding DNA: TGTGCCAGCAAACCTACTAGCACAGATACGCAGTATTTT. Its translation is CASKPTSTDTQYF.

The sample holds one count of this clone. A read error may account for a junction end that differs from germline. Other DNA sequences from this sample encode an identical CDR3 as well. The chain employs TRBV6-1 and TRBJ2-3, with D possibly TRBD2 on 6 matching bases. CDR3 length equals 14 residues. Germline V gene data show CDR1 as MNHNS and CDR2 as SASEGT. Here the CDR3 DNA reads TGTGCCAGCAGTCAAGACCCCTCGGGGGATACACAGTATTTT. Residues: CASSQDPSGDTQYF.

V gene TRBV19 combines with J gene TRBJ1-5; 11 bases fit TRBD1. Germline-derived CDR1 and CDR2 are LNHDA and SQIVND (reference sequence). Trimming took 4 bases from V and 5 from J; bases not matched to a gene: 7. This CDR3 has 16 residues. The CDR3 DNA reads TGTGCCAGTAGTACTCATCCGGGACAGGGGGATCAGCCCCAGCATTTT. Protein sequence: CASSTHPGQGDQPQHF.